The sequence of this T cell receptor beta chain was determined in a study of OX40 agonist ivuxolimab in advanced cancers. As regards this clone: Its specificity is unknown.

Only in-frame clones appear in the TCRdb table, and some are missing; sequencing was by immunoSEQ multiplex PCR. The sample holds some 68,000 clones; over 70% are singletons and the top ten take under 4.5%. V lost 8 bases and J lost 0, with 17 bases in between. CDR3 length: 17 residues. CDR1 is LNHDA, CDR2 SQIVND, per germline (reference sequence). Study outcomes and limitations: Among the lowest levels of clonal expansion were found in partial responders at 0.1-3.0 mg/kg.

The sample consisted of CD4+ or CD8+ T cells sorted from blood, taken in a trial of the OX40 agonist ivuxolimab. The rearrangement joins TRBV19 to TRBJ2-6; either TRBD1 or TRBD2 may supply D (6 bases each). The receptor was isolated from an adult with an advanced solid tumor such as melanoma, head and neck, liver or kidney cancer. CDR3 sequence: CASSRRGDNSGANVLTF. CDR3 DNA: TGTGCCAGTTCCCGGAGGGGGGATAACTCTGGGGCCAACGTCCTGACTTTC.